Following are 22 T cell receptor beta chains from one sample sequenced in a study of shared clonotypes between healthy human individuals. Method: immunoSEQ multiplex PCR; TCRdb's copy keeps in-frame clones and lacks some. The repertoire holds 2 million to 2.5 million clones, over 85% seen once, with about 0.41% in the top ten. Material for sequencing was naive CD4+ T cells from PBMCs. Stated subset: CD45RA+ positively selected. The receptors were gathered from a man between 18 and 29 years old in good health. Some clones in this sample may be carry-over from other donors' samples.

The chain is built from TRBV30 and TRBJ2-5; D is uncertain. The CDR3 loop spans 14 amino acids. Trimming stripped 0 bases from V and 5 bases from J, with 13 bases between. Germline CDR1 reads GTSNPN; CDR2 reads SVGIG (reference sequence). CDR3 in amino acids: CAWSVFPVGETQYF. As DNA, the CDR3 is TGTGCCTGGAGTGTGTTCCCTGTGGGGGAGACCCAGTACTTC.

The CDR3 coding sequence is TGTGCCAGCAGCTCCCCGGCGGGGGGAGCGGCAGATACGCAGTATTTT. This encodes CASSSPAGGAADTQYF. This rearrangement joins TRBV7-2 to TRBJ2-3; 8 bases agree with TRBD2. The V segment lost 4 bases and the J segment 4 bases; nucleotides outside the gene matches: 10. The CDR3 loop spans 16 amino acids. Germline V lookup: CDR1 SGHTA, CDR2 FQGNSA.

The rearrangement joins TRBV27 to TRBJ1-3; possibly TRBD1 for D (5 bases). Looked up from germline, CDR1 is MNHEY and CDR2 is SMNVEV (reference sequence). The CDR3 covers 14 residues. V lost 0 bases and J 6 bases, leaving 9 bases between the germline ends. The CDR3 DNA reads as TGTGCCAGCAGTTTATCAGGAGGGACAAACACCATATATTTT. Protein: CASSLSGGTNTIYF.

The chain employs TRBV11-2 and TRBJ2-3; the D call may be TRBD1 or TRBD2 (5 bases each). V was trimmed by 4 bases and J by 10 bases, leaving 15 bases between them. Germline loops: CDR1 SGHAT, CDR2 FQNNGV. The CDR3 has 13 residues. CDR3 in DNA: TGTGCCAGCAGCTCAGGGAGAGTTTTTGCGCAGTATTTT. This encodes CASSSGRVFAQYF.

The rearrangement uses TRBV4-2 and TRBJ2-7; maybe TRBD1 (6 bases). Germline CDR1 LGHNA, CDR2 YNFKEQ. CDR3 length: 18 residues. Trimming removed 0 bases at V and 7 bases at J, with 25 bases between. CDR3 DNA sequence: TGTGCCAGCAGCCAAGAGTCGATGGGCCAGGGGACGGCTTATGAGCAGTACTTC. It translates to CASSQESMGQGTAYEQYF.

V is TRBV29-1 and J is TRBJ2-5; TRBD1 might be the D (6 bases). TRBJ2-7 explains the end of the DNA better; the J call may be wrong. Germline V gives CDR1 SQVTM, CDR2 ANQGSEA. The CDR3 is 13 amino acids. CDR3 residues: CSVAPGQLYEQYF. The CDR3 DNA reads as TGCAGCGTTGCCCCGGGACAACTCTACGAGCAGTACTTC.

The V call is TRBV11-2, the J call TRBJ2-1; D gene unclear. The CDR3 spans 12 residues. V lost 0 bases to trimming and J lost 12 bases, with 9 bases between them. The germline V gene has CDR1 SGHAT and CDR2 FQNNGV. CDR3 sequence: CASSLDPLGQFF. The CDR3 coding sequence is TGTGCCAGCAGCTTAGACCCCCTGGGGCAGTTCTTC.

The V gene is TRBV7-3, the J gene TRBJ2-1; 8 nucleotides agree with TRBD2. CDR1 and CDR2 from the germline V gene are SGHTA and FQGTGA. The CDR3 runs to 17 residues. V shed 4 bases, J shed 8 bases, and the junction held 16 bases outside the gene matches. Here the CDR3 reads CASSSQRFAGGFHEQFF. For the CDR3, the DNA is TGTGCCAGCAGCTCCCAGCGTTTTGCGGGAGGATTCCATGAGCAGTTCTTC.

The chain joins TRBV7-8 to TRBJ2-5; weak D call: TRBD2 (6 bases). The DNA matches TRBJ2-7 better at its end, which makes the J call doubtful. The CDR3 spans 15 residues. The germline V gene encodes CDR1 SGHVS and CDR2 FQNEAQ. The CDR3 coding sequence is TGTGCCAGCAGCTCGTCCAGCGGGTCCCTCTACGAGCAGTACTTC. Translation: CASSSSSGSLYEQYF.

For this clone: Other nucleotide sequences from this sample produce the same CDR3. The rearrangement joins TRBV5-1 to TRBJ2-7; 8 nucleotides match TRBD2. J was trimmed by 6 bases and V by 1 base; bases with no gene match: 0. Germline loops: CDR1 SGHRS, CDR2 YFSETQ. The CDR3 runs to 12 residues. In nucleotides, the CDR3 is TGCGCCAGCAGCTTGACTAGCGGCGAGCAGTACTTC. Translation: CASSLTSGEQYF.

The CDR3 bases are TGTGCCAGTAGTATACGTGGCAGGGACAATCAGCCCCAGCATTTT. Translation gives CASSIRGRDNQPQHF. The genes are TRBV19 and TRBJ1-5; a weak D match, TRBD1 (5 bases). V lost 2 bases and J lost 3, with 11 bases in between. The CDR3 extends over 15 amino acids. Germline assignment: CDR1 LNHDA and CDR2 SQIVND (reference sequence).

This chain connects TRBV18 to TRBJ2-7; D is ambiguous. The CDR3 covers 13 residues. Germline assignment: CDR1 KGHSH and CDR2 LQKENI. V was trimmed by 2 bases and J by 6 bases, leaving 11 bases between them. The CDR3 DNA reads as TGTGCCAGCTCACCAATCGGATCAGTCGAGCAGTACTTC. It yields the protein CASSPIGSVEQYF.

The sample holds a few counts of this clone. The CDR3, as DNA: TGTGCCAGTAGTATGACAGGGACCAACAATCAGCCCCAGCATTTT. Translated, it gives CASSMTGTNNQPQHF. V gene TRBV19 combines with J gene TRBJ1-5, with 7 bases that match TRBD1. In germline, CDR1 is LNHDA, CDR2 SQIVND (reference sequence). This CDR3 contains 15 residues. The J segment lost 3 bases and the V segment lost 3 bases, leaving 5 bases of the junction unmatched.

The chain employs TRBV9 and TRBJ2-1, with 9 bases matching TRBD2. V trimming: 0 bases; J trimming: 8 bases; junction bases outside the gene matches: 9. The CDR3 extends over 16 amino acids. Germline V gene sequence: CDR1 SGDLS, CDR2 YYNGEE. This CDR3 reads CASSVASGIGYDEQFF. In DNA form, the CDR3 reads TGTGCCAGCAGCGTAGCTAGCGGGATCGGATACGATGAGCAGTTCTTC.

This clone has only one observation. CDR3: CASSWSGPIYEQYF. For the CDR3, the DNA is TGCGCCAGCAGCTGGTCGGGACCGATCTACGAGCAGTACTTC. This sequence joins TRBV5-1 and TRBJ2-7, with D perhaps being TRBD1 or TRBD2 (5 bases each). CDR3 length: 14 residues. Trimming pared 3 bases from V and 3 bases from J, leaving 13 bases between. The V gene's germline CDR1 is SGHRS and CDR2 YFSETQ.

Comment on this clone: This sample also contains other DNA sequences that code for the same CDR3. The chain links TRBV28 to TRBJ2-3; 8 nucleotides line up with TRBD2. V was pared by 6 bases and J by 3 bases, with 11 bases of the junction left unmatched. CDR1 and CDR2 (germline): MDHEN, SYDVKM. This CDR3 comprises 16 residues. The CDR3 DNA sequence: TGTGCCAGCAGCCCCCCGGGACGGGAGGGGACAGATACGCAGTATTTT. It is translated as CASSPPGREGTDTQYF.

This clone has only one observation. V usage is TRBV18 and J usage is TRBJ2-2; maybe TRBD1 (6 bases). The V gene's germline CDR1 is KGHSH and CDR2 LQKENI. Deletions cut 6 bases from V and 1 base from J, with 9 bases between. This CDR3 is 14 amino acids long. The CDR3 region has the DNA TGTGCCAGCTCCCAGACAGGGAACACCGGGGAGCTGTTTTTT. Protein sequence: CASSQTGNTGELFF.

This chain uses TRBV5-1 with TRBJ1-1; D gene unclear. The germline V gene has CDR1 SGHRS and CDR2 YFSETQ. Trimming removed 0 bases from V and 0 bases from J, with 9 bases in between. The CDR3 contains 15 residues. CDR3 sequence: CASSLAMSLNTEAFF. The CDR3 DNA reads TGCGCCAGCAGCTTGGCCATGAGTTTGAACACTGAAGCTTTCTTT. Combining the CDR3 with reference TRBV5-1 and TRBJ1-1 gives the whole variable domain KAGVTQTPRYLIKTRGQQVTLSCSPISGHRSVSWYQQTPGQGLQFLFEYFSETQRNKGNFPGRFSGRQFSNSRSEMNVSTLELGDSALYLCASSLAMSLNTEAFFGQGTRLTVV.

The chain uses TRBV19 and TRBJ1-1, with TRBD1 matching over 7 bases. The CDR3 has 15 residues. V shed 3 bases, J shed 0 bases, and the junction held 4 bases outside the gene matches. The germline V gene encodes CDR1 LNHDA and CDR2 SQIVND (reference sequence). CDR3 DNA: TGTGCCAGTAGTATGACAGGGTGGGTGAACACTGAAGCTTTCTTT. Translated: CASSMTGWVNTEAFF.

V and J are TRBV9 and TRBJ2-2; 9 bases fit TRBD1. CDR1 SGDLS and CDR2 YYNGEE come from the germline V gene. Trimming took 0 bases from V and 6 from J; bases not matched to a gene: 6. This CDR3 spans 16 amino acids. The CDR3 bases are TGTGCCAGCAGCGTAGTGGGACAGGGTTACGCCGGGGAGCTGTTTTTT. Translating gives CASSVVGQGYAGELFF. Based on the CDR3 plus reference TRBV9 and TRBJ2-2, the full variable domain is DSGVTQTPKHLITATGQRVTLRCSPRSGDLSVYWYQQSLDQGLQFLIQYYNGEERAKGNILERFSAQQFPDLHSELNLSSLELGDSALYFCASSVVGQGYAGELFFGEGSRLTVL.

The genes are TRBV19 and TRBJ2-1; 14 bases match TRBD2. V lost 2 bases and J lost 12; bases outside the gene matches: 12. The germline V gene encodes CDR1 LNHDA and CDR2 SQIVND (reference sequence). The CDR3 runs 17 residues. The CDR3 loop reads CASSINTGLAGVRVQFF. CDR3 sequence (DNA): TGTGCCAGTAGTATAAACACGGGACTAGCGGGAGTCAGGGTGCAGTTCTTC. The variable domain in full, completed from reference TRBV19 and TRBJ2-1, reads DGGITQSPKYLFRKEGQNVTLSCEQNLNHDAMYWYRQDPGQGLRLIYYSQIVNDFQKGDIAEGYSVSREKKESFPLTVTSAQKNPTAFYLCASSINTGLAGVRVQFFGPGTRLTVL.

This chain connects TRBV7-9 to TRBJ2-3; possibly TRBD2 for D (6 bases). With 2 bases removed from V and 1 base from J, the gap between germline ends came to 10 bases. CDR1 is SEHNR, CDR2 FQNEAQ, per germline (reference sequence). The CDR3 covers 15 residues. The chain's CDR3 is CASSLQRLGTDTQYF. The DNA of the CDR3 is TGTGCCAGCAGCTTACAAAGACTAGGCACAGATACGCAGTATTTT.